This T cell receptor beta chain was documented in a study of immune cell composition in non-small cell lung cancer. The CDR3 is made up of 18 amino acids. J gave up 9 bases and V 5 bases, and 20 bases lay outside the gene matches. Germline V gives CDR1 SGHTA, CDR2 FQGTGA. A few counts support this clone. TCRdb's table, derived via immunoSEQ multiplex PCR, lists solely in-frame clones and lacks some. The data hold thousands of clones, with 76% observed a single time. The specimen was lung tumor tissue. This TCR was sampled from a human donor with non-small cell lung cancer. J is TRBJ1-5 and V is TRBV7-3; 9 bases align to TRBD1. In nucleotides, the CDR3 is TGTGCCAGCAGCCTTACCTCCGGGGACAGGGATATCAGTCGGCCCCAGCATTTT. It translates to CASSLTSGDRDISRPQHF.